This T cell receptor beta chain was captured in a study of beta chain features in type 1 diabetes. Findings and limits, study-wide: Healthy donors had naive, central memory and Treg TCRB repertoires that appeared less similar than those seen among patients.

Germline V CDR1 and CDR2: LNHDA, SQIVND (reference sequence). This CDR3 has 15 residues. With V trimmed by 5 bases and J by 5 bases, 11 bases remained unmatched. The whole isolated RNA underwent reverse transcription, so sequencing captured expressed TCRB transcripts. An average approximately 4 million reads came from naive, central memory and regulatory T cell samples. Sequencing was performed with immunoSEQ multiplex PCR; in TCRdb, only in-frame clones are kept and a portion is missing. The sample lists about 360,000 clones, over 10% occurring once. This clone was counted between two and nine times. Its specificity is unknown. Central memory, naive, regulatory and stem cell-like memory CD4+ cells were sorted by CD45RO/CCR7/CD25/CD127/CD95/CD27. Each of the sorted populations had a purity greater than 95%.

The sequenced material came from naive CD4+ T cells from blood. This chain connects TRBV19 to TRBJ2-5; 7 bases map to TRBD1. The sequence was collected from a man younger than 35 in good health. The CDR3 bases are TGTGCCAGTAGTGACTCCGGGACAGCATGGGAGACCCAGTACTTC. This encodes CASSDSGTAWETQYF.